Listed below are T cell receptor beta chains from one sample, sequenced in a study of Graves' ophthalmopathy and Graves' hyperthyroidism. TCRdb reanalysed the multiplex PCR reads using MiXCR and keeps one entry per CDR3 protein. The data contain 240,000 or so distinct CDR3 sequences, around 42% of them seen just once; the ten biggest clones take up approximately 51%. Sequencing was carried out using peripheral blood. The source is an adult man with Graves' ophthalmopathy. Both conserved end residues are part of each CDR3. Fields, in order: V gene, CDR3 length, clone size, J gene, D gene, CDR3 DNA, CDR3 protein. A D gene is named only where the DNA matches it firmly. Rows give clone size only sometimes, using once, few, many, or a class for an expanded clone.

>TRBV5-6|18|-|TRBJ2-6|-
TGTGCCAGCAGCACTTACGGGACTTTTCTATCTGGGGCCAACGTCCTGACTTTC
CASSTYGTFLSGANVLTF
>TRBV5-8|14|-|TRBJ2-7|TRBD2
TGTGCCAGCAGCCCGTCACTAGCGGGGAACGAGCAGTACTTC
CASSPSLAGNEQYF
>TRBV4-1|13|-|TRBJ1-5|-
TGCGCCAGCAGCCAAGATGGGAGGGAGCCCCAGCATTTT
CASSQDGREPQHF
>TRBV6-5|15|few|TRBJ1-3|-
TGTGCCAGCAGCCTCGGACATCTCTCTGGAAACACCATATATTTT
CASSLGHLSGNTIYF
>TRBV7-2|15|few|TRBJ2-7|TRBD2
TGTGCCAGCAGCTTAGCGCCAGGGCTAGCGGGTGAGCAGTACTTC
CASSLAPGLAGEQYF
>TRBV12-3/TRBV12-4|14|-|TRBJ2-7|-
TGTGCCAGCAGTTTTCGGTCGGATTCCTACGAGCAGTACTTC
CASSFRSDSYEQYF
>TRBV20-1|12|few|TRBJ1-1|-
TGCAGTGCTTGGTTGGGGAACACTGAAGCTTTCTTT
CSAWLGNTEAFF
>TRBV5-6|15|-|TRBJ2-2|-
TGTGCCAGCAGCGAGGAGGGGGCGTGGACCGGGGAGCTGTTTTTT
CASSEEGAWTGELFF
>TRBV25-1|15|many|TRBJ1-1|TRBD1
TGTGCCAGCGGCCCGAACAGGGGACTCGACACTGAAGCTTTCTTT
CASGPNRGLDTEAFF
>TRBV7-9|14|-|TRBJ1-2|-
TGTGCCAGCAGCCGAACCGTTGATGGATATGGCTACACCTTC
CASSRTVDGYGYTF
>TRBV5-1|15|once|TRBJ1-5|-
TGTGCCAGCAGCTTGGCTGTGTCGCCCCCTGGGGACCAGCATTTT
CASSLAVSPPGDQHF
>TRBV7-8|16|-|TRBJ2-2|-
TGTGCCAGCAGCCCCCAAGGGAAGGGGCGAACCGGGGAGCTGTTTTTT
CASSPQGKGRTGELFF
>TRBV4-1|16|-|TRBJ2-7|TRBD1
TGCGCCAGCAGCCAAGTTCCGGGACAGGGGTCCGACGAGCAGTACTTC
CASSQVPGQGSDEQYF
>TRBV29-1|13|few|TRBJ1-4|TRBD1
TGCAGCGTACGGACAGGGCTGAATGAAAAACTGTTTTTT
CSVRTGLNEKLFF
>TRBV18|13|-|TRBJ1-1|TRBD1
TGTGCCAGCTCAACCCAGGGGGCAAATGAAGCTTTCTTT
CASSTQGANEAFF
>TRBV6-6|17|-|TRBJ1-5|TRBD1
TGTGCCAGCACCCTGACAGGGGGCTATAGTAGCAATCAGCCCCAGCATTTT
CASTLTGGYSSNQPQHF
>TRBV10-3|17|-|TRBJ1-2|TRBD1
TGTGCCAGCAGTCCCTGGTTCCGGACAGGGACTTACTATGGCTACACCTTC
CASSPWFRTGTYYGYTF
>TRBV7-2|13|few|TRBJ1-5|-
TGTGCCAGCAGCTTATTAGAGAATCAGCCCCAGCATTTT
CASSLLENQPQHF
>TRBV2|13|few|TRBJ2-7|-
TGTGCCAGCAGGATAGCCGACCTGGCCGAGCAGTACTTC
CASRIADLAEQYF
>TRBV10-3|14|many|TRBJ1-2|TRBD1
TGTGCCATCAGTGTACAGGGGAACCGTGCCGGCTACACCTTC
CAISVQGNRAGYTF
>TRBV20-1|12|few|TRBJ1-1|-
TGCAGTGCCACCAGTGACATTGCCGAAGCTTTCTTT
CSATSDIAEAFF
>TRBV5-1|15|few|TRBJ2-7|TRBD1
TGCGCCAGCAGCTCGGTTTACAGGGGAAACTACGAGCAGTACTTC
CASSSVYRGNYEQYF
>TRBV10-3|13|-|TRBJ1-1|-
TGTGCCATCAGCGCGACAGTGAACACTGAAGCTTTCTTT
CAISATVNTEAFF
>TRBV9|18|-|TRBJ1-1|-
TGTGCCAGCAGCTTAGGCCTTGGAGTGTCTGGAAGTAACACTGAAGCTTTCTTT
CASSLGLGVSGSNTEAFF
>TRBV7-8|13|-|TRBJ1-2|-
TGTGCCAGCAGCCCCCGGACAGACTATGGCTACACCTTC
CASSPRTDYGYTF
>TRBV15|14|-|TRBJ1-4|TRBD1
TGTGCCACCAGCAGAGGGACAGGCGGTGAAAAACTGTTTTTT
CATSRGTGGEKLFF
>TRBV12-3/TRBV12-4|13|few|TRBJ1-1|-
TGTGCCAGCAGGATGGGGGATTACACTGAAGCTTTCTTT
CASRMGDYTEAFF
>TRBV7-2|13|-|TRBJ2-7|TRBD1
TGTGCCAGCAGCCCATCAGGGGGCTACGAGCAGTACTTC
CASSPSGGYEQYF
>TRBV29-1|14|-|TRBJ1-6|TRBD1
TGCAGCGTTCGACAGGGGGATTATAATTCACCCCTCCACTTT
CSVRQGDYNSPLHF
>TRBV24-1|15|few|TRBJ2-2|-
TGTGCCACCCAACCCGATACAGGGAACACCGGGGAGCTGTTTTTT
CATQPDTGNTGELFF
>TRBV5-4|18|-|TRBJ1-5|TRBD1
TGTGCCAGCAGCTTGGGCGGGACAGGGCCTCGTAGCAATCAGCCCCAGCATTTT
CASSLGGTGPRSNQPQHF
>TRBV7-8|15|-|TRBJ1-2|TRBD1
TGTGCCAGCAGCAAACCGGGACAGGGAGGCTATGGCTACACCTTC
CASSKPGQGGYGYTF
>TRBV5-1|13|-|TRBJ2-5|TRBD1
TGCGCCAGCAGCCGGGACAGCTATGTGACCCAGTACTTC
CASSRDSYVTQYF
>TRBV25-1|15|-|TRBJ1-1|-
TGTGCCAGCAGTGAGTTGTTTGGGCAGTACACTGAAGCTTTCTTT
CASSELFGQYTEAFF
>TRBV7-8|16|-|TRBJ1-2|TRBD1
TGTGCCAGCAGCCTATGGGGACAGGGGGGGATCTATGGCTACACCTTC
CASSLWGQGGIYGYTF
>TRBV9|16|-|TRBJ1-6|TRBD1
TGTGCCCGCAGCGTCGGGCCGACAGGGTACGATTCACCCCTCCACTTT
CARSVGPTGYDSPLHF
>TRBV24-1|16|many|TRBJ2-2|TRBD2
TGTGCCACCAGTGATGAGCGGGGGCTGAACACCGGGGAGCTGTTTTTT
CATSDERGLNTGELFF
>TRBV28|14|-|TRBJ1-2|TRBD1
TGTGCCAGCAGTTTGGACAGGGAGGACTATGGCTACACCTTC
CASSLDREDYGYTF
>TRBV29-1|15|-|TRBJ1-5|TRBD1
TGCAGCGTACGTAAGACAGGGGATCACAATCAGCCCCAGCATTTT
CSVRKTGDHNQPQHF
>TRBV2|15|-|TRBJ1-1|-
TGTGCCAGCAGTATCCGTAACAGGCTTAACACTGAAGCTTTCTTT
CASSIRNRLNTEAFF